The 3 T cell receptor beta chains below were found in one sample sequenced in a study of cytomegalovirus exposure and HLA in healthy donors. Primers for the PCR totalled 60 Vbeta and 13 Jbeta. TCRdb keeps only in-frame clones here, not all; method: immunoSEQ multiplex PCR. The table lists approximately 190,000 clones, roughly 80% of them singletons. Sequenced: PBMCs. The receptors come from a woman younger than 35 in good health and CMV-seronegative.

The count of this clone is one. The CDR3 DNA sequence: TGTGCCAGCAGCTTAGATCCAGGCAATCAGCCCCAGCATTTT. Protein sequence: CASSLDPGNQPQHF. The chain has TRBV7-6 and TRBJ1-5; D not resolved. CDR3 size: 14 residues. Trimming removed 1 base from V and 2 bases from J, with 6 bases in between. Germline values: CDR1 SGHVS, CDR2 FNYEAQ.

V is TRBV18 and J is TRBJ1-5, with 9 nucleotides matching TRBD1. The V segment lost 2 bases and the J segment 6 bases; nucleotides outside the gene matches: 8. Germline CDR1 is KGHSH and CDR2 is LQKENI. This CDR3 is built from 16 residues. The CDR3 spells CASSPMDRGISQPQHF. CDR3 coding DNA: TGTGCCAGCTCACCAATGGACAGGGGAATAAGTCAGCCCCAGCATTTT.

The gene calls are TRBV6-5 and TRBJ1-5; no clear D gene. The CDR3 contains 14 residues. V dropped 6 bases and J dropped 6 bases, with 15 bases sitting between them. In germline, CDR1 is MNHEY, CDR2 SVGAGI. The CDR3 sequence is CASSPTRPSQPQHF. As DNA, the CDR3 is TGTGCCAGCAGCCCGACAAGGCCCAGTCAGCCCCAGCATTTT.